Listed below are T cell receptor beta chains from one sample, sequenced in a study of T cell responses to AZD1222 COVID-19 vaccine. Assay: immunoSEQ multiplex PCR; the TCRdb copy retains only in-frame clones and omits some. The table shows about 120,000 clones, with about nine tenths occurring only once. Specimen: peripheral blood, collected 28 days after the second AZD1222 dose. The source is an adult who received the AZD1222 COVID-19 vaccine. Each CDR3 is given with its conserved first and last residue.

v_gene	j_gene	CDR3aa
TRBV27	TRBJ1-2	CASSFAPNRVKGAYGYTF
TRBV18	TRBJ1-2	CASSLTRTVDGYTF
TRBV19	TRBJ2-3	CASSIQAGVGTQYF
TRBV6-5	TRBJ1-5	CASGRGSNQPQHF
TRBV11-3	TRBJ1-1	CASSSGQGYQAFF
TRBV5-1	TRBJ1-2	CASSQDRGLDGYTF
TRBV7-2	TRBJ2-1	CASSTASGGAGAYNEQFF
TRBV7-2	TRBJ1-2	CASSAELGQIYGYTF
TRBV12-3/TRBV12-4	TRBJ1-6	CASRKGYNSPLHF
TRBV19	TRBJ2-3	CASSPGDVGTDTQYF
TRBV13	TRBJ1-6	CASSLRQWAGYNSPLHF
TRBV14	TRBJ2-7	CASSPGQIGFYEQYF
TRBV6-5	TRBJ1-2	CASSWDRGNYGYTF
TRBV5-4	TRBJ1-2	CASSLPGQGVYGYTF
TRBV7-3	TRBJ1-1	CASSLTEGTEAFF
TRBV2	TRBJ1-2	CASSAGPMYGYTF
TRBV7-2	TRBJ2-5	CASSLGGGLQETQYF
TRBV11-2	TRBJ2-7	CASSLDTGHHPFQQYF
TRBV7-2	TRBJ1-2	CASSPQTGFRGRYTF
TRBV6-5	TRBJ1-1	CASSPGDHFAEAFF
TRBV5-1	TRBJ1-6	CASSLVPTGSYNSPLHF
TRBV10-3	TRBJ2-2	CAIRGDRDPGELFF
TRBV1	TRBJ1-5	CTSSQDRKGRGQPQHF
TRBV5-8	TRBJ2-2	CASSPGVAGNGPGELFF
TRBV4-3	TRBJ1-1	CASSQDFRGATEAFF
TRBV6-5	TRBJ1-2	CASRRQGATSYGYTF
TRBV4-3	TRBJ1-2	CASSQTRGGNYGYTF
TRBV10-3	TRBJ1-4	CAISPDQFSNEKLFF
TRBV9	TRBJ2-5	CASSHVQGQETQYF
TRBV7-6	TRBJ2-7	CASSPDRLREQYF
TRBV15	TRBJ2-1	CATSNPYGASLTYNEQFF
TRBV7-9	TRBJ2-7	CASSVELKGQYF
TRBV5-8	TRBJ1-5	CASSLPKRYQPQHF
TRBV19	TRBJ1-5	CASSITGRNQPQHF
TRBV12-3/TRBV12-4	TRBJ1-1	CASSWRGAEAFF
TRBV27	TRBJ1-5	CASSRDIDSNQPQHF
TRBV28	TRBJ1-2	CATFNSVYTF
TRBV4-2	TRBJ2-1	CASSPPGLGSSEQFF
TRBV5-4	TRBJ2-3	CASNLRGTGADTQYF
TRBV27	TRBJ2-2	CASSRWTSNTGELFF
TRBV19	TRBJ2-2	CASTSPPDTGELFF